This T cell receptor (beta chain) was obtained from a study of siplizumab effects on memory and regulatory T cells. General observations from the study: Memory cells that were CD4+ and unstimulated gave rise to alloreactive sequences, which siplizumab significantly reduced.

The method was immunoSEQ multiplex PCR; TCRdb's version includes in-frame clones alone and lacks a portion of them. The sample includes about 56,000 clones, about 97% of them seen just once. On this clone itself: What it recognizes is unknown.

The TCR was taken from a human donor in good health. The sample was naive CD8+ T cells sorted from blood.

CDR3 loop: CASSLDGGETQYF. The CDR3 DNA reads TGTGCCAGCAGCTTAGACGGGGGAGAGACCCAGTACTTC. The chain has TRBV7-9 and TRBJ2-5, with D possibly matching TRBD2 (6 bases). This CDR3 spans 13 amino acids. Trimming shortened V by 1 base and J by 4 bases, and 7 bases separated the two germline ends. Germline V CDR1 and CDR2: SEHNR, FQNEAQ (reference sequence).